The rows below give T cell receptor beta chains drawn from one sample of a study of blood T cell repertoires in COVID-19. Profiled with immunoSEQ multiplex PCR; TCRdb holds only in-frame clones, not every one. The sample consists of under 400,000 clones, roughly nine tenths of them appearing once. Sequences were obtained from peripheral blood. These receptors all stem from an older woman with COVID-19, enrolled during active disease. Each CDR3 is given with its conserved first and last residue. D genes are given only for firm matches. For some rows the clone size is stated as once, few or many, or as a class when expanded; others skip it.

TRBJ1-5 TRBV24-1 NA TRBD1 TGTGCCACCAGTGATTTCTCTGGACAGGGTTGGCATCAGCCCCAGCATTTT CATSDFSGQGWHQPQHF
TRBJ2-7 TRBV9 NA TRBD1 TGTGCCAGCAGCGTATTGGGACAGGGGAAGGGGGAGCAGTACTTC CASSVLGQGKGEQYF
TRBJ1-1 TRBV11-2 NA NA TGTGCCAGCAGCTTAGGGACAACCTACACTGAAGCTTTCTTT CASSLGTTYTEAFF
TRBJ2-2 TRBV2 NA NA TGTGCCAGCAGTGAAGCGCTATGGGGGCGCTCGGGGGAGCTGTTTTTT CASSEALWGRSGELFF
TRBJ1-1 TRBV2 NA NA TGTGCCAGCACCCAGGGGATGGTGAACACTGAAGCTTTCTTT CASTQGMVNTEAFF
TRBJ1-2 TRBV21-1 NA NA TGTGCCAGCGGGGGACAGCCTAACTATGGCTACACCTTC CASGGQPNYGYTF
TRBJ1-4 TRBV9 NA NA TGTGCCAGCAGCGTAGACCCCCGGAGGGGTAGGGATAATGAAAAACTGTTTTTT CASSVDPRRGRDNEKLFF
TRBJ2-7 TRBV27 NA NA TGTGCCAGCAGTTTACGAGCCCCCACAGGACCCTACGAGCAGTACTTC CASSLRAPTGPYEQYF
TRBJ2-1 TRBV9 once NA TGTGCCAGCAGCGTAGTCCCGCGATCTGAGCAGTTCTTC CASSVVPRSEQFF
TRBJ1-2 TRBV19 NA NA TGTGCCAGTATTTCGCTAGTATCCCATCGGGGGGCCAGGAGACTAGAGGGCTATGGCTACACCTTC CASISLVSHRGARRLEGYGYTF
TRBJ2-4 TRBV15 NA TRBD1 TGTGCCACCAGCAGAGAAGCCTCCGGGACAGGGGGATCTCTAGCCAAAAACATTCAGTACTTC CATSREASGTGGSLAKNIQYF
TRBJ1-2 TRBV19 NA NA TGTGCCAGTAGTTCCGGACAGCCTTCCCTCTATGGCTACACCTTC CASSSGQPSLYGYTF
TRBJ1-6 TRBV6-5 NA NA TGTGCCAGCAGTTACTCAAGGGACATTAATTCACCCCTCCACTTT CASSYSRDINSPLHF
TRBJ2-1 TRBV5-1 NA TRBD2 TGCGCCAGCAGCTCCGAGCGGGGGGGCCCCAATGAGCAGTTCTTC CASSSERGGPNEQFF
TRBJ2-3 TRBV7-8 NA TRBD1 TGTGCCAGCAGCTTAGCCACAGGGGGCACAGATACGCAGTATTTT CASSLATGGTDTQYF
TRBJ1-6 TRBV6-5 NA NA TGTGCCACGGACAGTTCCTCCTATAATTCACCCCTCCACTTT CATDSSSYNSPLHF
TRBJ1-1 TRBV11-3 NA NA TGTGCCAGCAGCCAGACAAGTTCGAACACTGAAGCTTTCTTT CASSQTSSNTEAFF
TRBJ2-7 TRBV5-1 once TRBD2 TGCGCCAGCAGCTCTACTAGCGGGGGTCTATACGAGCAGTACTTC CASSSTSGGLYEQYF
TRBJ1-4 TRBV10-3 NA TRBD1 TGTGCCATCAGTGAGTCCTCCGGGACAGGCTCAAATGAAAAACTGTTTTTT CAISESSGTGSNEKLFF
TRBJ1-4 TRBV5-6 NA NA TGTGCCAGCAGCTCGTCCCCATCAGATGAAAAACTGTTTTTT CASSSSPSDEKLFF
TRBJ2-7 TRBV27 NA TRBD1 TGTGCCAGCAGGAGGACAGGGGGTAACTACGAGCAGTACTTC CASRRTGGNYEQYF
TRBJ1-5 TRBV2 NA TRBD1 TGTGCCAGCAAGGGGACAGGGGGACAGCCCCAGCATTTT CASKGTGGQPQHF
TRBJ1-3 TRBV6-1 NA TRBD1 TGTGCCAGCAGTGAGGACAGGTTTGGAAACACCATATATTTT CASSEDRFGNTIYF
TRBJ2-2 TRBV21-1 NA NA TGTGCCAGCAGCAAAAATAGCGGGGGATCCACCGGGGAGCTGTTTTTT CASSKNSGGSTGELFF
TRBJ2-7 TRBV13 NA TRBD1 TGTGCCAGCAGCGTGGACAGGGTTTTGGGCTCCACCTACGAGCAGTACTTC CASSVDRVLGSTYEQYF
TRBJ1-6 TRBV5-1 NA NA TGCGCCAGCAGCTTGGATGGCGGTGGTGTAAATTCACCCCTCCACTTT CASSLDGGGVNSPLHF
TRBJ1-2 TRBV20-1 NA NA TGCAGTGCTAGAGATCTGACTGTTTACACCTTC CSARDLTVYTF
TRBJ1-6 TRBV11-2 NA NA TGTGCCAGCAGCTTTGAGGCGGGGCCTAATTCACCCCTCCACTTT CASSFEAGPNSPLHF
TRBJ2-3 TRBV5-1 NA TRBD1 TGCGCCAGCAGCTTGAGGGACAGTAGCACAGATACGCAGTATTTT CASSLRDSSTDTQYF
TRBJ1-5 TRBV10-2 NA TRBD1 TGCGCCAGCACCGTGACAGGGCGACAGCCCCAGCATTTT CASTVTGRQPQHF
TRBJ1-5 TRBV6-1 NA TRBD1 TGTGCCAGCAGGGAAACCACAGGGGGATATGACAATCAGCCCCAGCATTTT CASRETTGGYDNQPQHF
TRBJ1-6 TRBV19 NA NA TGTGCCAGTAGTCACAGGGTTCAATATAATTCACCCCTCCACTTT CASSHRVQYNSPLHF
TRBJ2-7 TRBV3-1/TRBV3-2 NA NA TGTGCCAGCAGCCAGCTTGGCCGAGGCGAGCAGTACTTC CASSQLGRGEQYF
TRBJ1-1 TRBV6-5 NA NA TGTGCCAGCACACAGGCCCCATACAACACTGAAGCTTTCTTT CASTQAPYNTEAFF
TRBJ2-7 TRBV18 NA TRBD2 TGTGCCAGCTCACCCACGCGGGGGGGGGCCGAGCAGTACTTC CASSPTRGGAEQYF
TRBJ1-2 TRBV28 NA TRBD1 TGTGCCAGCAGCCTGCCCCGGGACAGGGGAAACTATGGCTACACCTTC CASSLPRDRGNYGYTF
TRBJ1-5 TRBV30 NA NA TGTGCCTGGAGTGTACAAAGCGGAAGCAATCAGCCCCAGCATTTT CAWSVQSGSNQPQHF
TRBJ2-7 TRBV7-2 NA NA TGTGCCAGCAGCTTAGGATCTGGGGGCCGGTTCGAGCAGTACTTC CASSLGSGGRFEQYF
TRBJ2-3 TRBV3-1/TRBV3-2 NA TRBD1 TGTGCCAGCAGCTACTTCCTTCAGGGGGTGCAGTATTTT CASSYFLQGVQYF
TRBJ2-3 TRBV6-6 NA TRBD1 TGTGCCAGCAGAGGGGGCCTTAGCACAGATACGCAGTATTTT CASRGGLSTDTQYF
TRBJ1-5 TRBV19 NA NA TGTGCCAGTAGTTTGGACGGGGAATCGTGGCCCCAGCATTTT CASSLDGESWPQHF
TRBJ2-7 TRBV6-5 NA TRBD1 TGTGCCAGCAGCCCGACAGGGCCTTACGAGCAGTACTTC CASSPTGPYEQYF
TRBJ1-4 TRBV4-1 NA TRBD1 TGCGCCAGCAGTGGGGAGGGACAGGGTACTAATGAAAAACTGTTTTTT CASSGEGQGTNEKLFF
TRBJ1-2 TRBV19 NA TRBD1 TGTGCCAGTAGTATTGCCGGGACAGGGCGGAACTATGGCTACACCTTC CASSIAGTGRNYGYTF
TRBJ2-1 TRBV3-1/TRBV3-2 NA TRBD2 TGTGCCAGCAGCCAAGATCGTCTAGCGGGGTACAATGAGCAGTTCTTC CASSQDRLAGYNEQFF
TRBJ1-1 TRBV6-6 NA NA TGTGCCAGCACCCCAGGGCGGGGGGCCACTGAAGCTTTCTTT CASTPGRGATEAFF
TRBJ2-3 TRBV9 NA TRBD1 TGTGCCAGCAGCGTAGAGGGGGCAGCATTAAGCACAGATACGCAGTATTTT CASSVEGAALSTDTQYF
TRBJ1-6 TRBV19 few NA TGTGCCAGTCGGTCGGGGGGGATATATAATTCACCCCTCCACTTT CASRSGGIYNSPLHF
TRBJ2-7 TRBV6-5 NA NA TGTGCCAGCAGGATCGGCGGAACTTCACCCTACGAGCAGTACTTC CASRIGGTSPYEQYF
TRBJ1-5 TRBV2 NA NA TGTGCCAGCAGAGCCAGGGCTAGCAATCAGCCCCAGCATTTT CASRARASNQPQHF
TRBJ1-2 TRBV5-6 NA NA TGTGCCAGCAGCCTTAAGGGAGCCCGCTATGGCTACACCTTC CASSLKGARYGYTF
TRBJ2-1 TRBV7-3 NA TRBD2 TGTGCCAGCAGCTGGGGACTAGCGGGGGCCAATGAGCAGTTCTTC CASSWGLAGANEQFF
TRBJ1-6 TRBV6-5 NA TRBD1 TGTGCCAGCAGTTACTCGAGGACAGGGGGAACACCCCTCCACTTT CASSYSRTGGTPLHF